Sequencing of this T cell receptor beta chain was carried out in a study of beta chain features in type 1 diabetes. Across the whole study: Healthy donors and patients had similar age, gender and cell yields. General observations from the study: In comparison with healthy donors, patients had naive, central memory and Treg TCRB repertoires that appeared more similar.

This clone was counted only a few times. Its antigen is not known. The sequenced template was cDNA made from the entire isolated RNA. TCRdb keeps only in-frame clones here, not all; method: immunoSEQ multiplex PCR. This sample has fewer than 350,000 clones, with 15% to 20% found just once. Sequencing was done on a sample of naive CD4+ T cells from blood. The sequence was obtained from a woman younger than 30 in good health.

Here the CDR3 DNA reads TGTGCCAGCAGCTTCCCTTGGGGCAGGGAAGCCACCGGGGAGCTGTTTTTT. Protein product: CASSFPWGREATGELFF. The chain joins TRBV11-3 to TRBJ2-2; possible D gene TRBD1, 5 bases. This CDR3 spans 17 amino acids. Trimming took off 3 bases at V and 4 bases at J, with 18 bases between the two ends. CDR1 and CDR2 from the germline V gene are SGHNT and YENEEA.